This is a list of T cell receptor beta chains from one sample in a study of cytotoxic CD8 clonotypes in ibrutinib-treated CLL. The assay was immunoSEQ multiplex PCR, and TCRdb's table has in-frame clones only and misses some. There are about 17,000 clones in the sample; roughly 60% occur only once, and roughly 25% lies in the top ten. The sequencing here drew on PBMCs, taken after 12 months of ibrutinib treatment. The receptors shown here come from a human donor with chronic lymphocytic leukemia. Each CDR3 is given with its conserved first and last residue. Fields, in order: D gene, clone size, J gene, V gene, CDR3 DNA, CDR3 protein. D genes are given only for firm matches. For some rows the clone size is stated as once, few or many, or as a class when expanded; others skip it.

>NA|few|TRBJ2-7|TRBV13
TGTGCCAGCAGTTCAGTAAACGAGCAGTACTTC
CASSSVNEQYF
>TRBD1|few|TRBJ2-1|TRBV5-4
TGTGCCAGCAGCCCACAGGGGGCGCAGAGGTATGAGCAGTTCTTC
CASSPQGAQRYEQFF
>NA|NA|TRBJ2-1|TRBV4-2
TGTGCCAGCAGCCAAGTATACAGCGGGCCCAGCTCCTACAATGAGCAGTTCTTC
CASSQVYSGPSSYNEQFF
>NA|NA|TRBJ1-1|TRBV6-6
TGTGCCAGCAGTCTGTTGACAAATCTTTTTACTGAAGCTTTCTTT
CASSLLTNLFTEAFF
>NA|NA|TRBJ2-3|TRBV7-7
TGTGCTAGCAGCGCTAAGATAGACGTGGGCTCGCAGTATTTT
CASSAKIDVGSQYF
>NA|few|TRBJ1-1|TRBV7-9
TGTGCCAGCAGCTTAGCCCCGCAGCGGGCTTTCTTT
CASSLAPQRAFF
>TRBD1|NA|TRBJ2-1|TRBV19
TGTGCCAGTAGTACAGGGGGTAATGAGCAGTTCTTC
CASSTGGNEQFF
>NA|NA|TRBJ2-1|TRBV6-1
TGTGCCAGCAGTGAACGGGAGTACAATGAGCAGTTCTTC
CASSEREYNEQFF
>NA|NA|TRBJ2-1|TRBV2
TGTGCCAGCAGTGAATCAGCCGCGTCGTTCAATGAGCAGTTCTTC
CASSESAASFNEQFF
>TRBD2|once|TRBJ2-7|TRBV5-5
TGTGCCAGCAGCACCATAGGGACTAGCATCCTCCTTTACGAGCAGTACTTC
CASSTIGTSILLYEQYF
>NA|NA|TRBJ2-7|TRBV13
TGTGCCAGCAGCCCCCCAATCGGGCCGTACGAGCAGTACTTC
CASSPPIGPYEQYF
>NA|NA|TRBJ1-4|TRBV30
TGTGCCTGGACCATTACAGAGGGTGAAAAACTGTTTTTT
CAWTITEGEKLFF
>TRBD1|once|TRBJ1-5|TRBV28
TGTGCCAGCAGTTTGCCTACAGGGGAGTGGAATCAGCCCCAGCATTTT
CASSLPTGEWNQPQHF
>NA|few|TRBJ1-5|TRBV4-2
TGTGCCAGCAGCCAAGATGGTGGTTTTGGTCAGCCCCAGCATTTT
CASSQDGGFGQPQHF
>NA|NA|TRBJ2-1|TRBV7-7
TGTGCTAGCAGCCCAACGAGCAGCAATGAGCAGTTCTTC
CASSPTSSNEQFF
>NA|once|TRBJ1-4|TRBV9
TGTGCCAGCAGCGTAGGGGCCGACAGGTTTGGTGAAAAACTGTTTTTT
CASSVGADRFGEKLFF
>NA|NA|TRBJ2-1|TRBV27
TGTGCCAGCAGACCCACCGTAGCGGTGATCTCCTACAATGAGCAGTTCTTC
CASRPTVAVISYNEQFF
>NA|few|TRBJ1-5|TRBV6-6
TGTGCCAGCAGCCTTGGACAGTCTCTTAAGCCCCAGCATTTT
CASSLGQSLKPQHF
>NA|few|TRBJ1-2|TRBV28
TGTGCCAGCACTCTGGGTTATGGCTACACCTTC
CASTLGYGYTF
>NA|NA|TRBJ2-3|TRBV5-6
TGTGCCAGCAGCTTCCAGAGCACAGATACGCAGTATTTT
CASSFQSTDTQYF
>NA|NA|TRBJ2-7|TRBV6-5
TGTGCCAGCAGTTACACGGCCTCCTACGAGCAGTACTTC
CASSYTASYEQYF
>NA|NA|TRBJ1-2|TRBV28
TGTGCCAGCGGGGCCTATGGCTACACCTTC
CASGAYGYTF
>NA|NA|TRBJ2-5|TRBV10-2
TGCGCCAGCAGTGCCCCGGGGAAAGAGACCCAGTACTTC
CASSAPGKETQYF
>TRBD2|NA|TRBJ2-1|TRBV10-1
TGCGCCAGCAGTGAGTCGGGGGGGGGTGAGCAGTTCTTC
CASSESGGGEQFF
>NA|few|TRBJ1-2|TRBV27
TGTGCCAGCAGTTTATCGAGGGGAGATGGCTACACCTTC
CASSLSRGDGYTF
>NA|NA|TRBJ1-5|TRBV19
TGTGCCAGTGGCTCAGGGCTACAGCCCCAGCATTTT
CASGSGLQPQHF
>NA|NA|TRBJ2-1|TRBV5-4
TGTGCCAGCAGCTTGGGGGGGGCCTACAATGAGCAGTTCTTC
CASSLGGAYNEQFF
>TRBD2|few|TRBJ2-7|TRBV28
TGTGCCAGCAGTCCAGCGGGGAGCTCCTACGAGCAGTACTTC
CASSPAGSSYEQYF
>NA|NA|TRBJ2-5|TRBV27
TGTGCCAGCAGTTTAGAAGGAGCGGGTCGTCAAGAGACCCAGTACTTC
CASSLEGAGRQETQYF
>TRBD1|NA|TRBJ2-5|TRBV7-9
TGTGCCAGCAGCCGGGGACAGGTGGTAGAGACCCAGTACTTC
CASSRGQVVETQYF
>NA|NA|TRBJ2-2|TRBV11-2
TGTGCCAGCAGCTTAACCAGGGCGAACACCGGGGAGCTGTTTTTT
CASSLTRANTGELFF
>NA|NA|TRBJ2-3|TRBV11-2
TGTGCCAGCAGCCCATACGTGGCAGTTAGCACAGATACGCAGTATTTT
CASSPYVAVSTDTQYF
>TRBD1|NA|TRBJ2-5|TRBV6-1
TGTGCCACCACAGCCGCAGGGGGCTATGAGACCCAGTACTTC
CATTAAGGYETQYF
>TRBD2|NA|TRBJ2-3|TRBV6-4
TGTGCCAGCAGTGACACCCCAGCGGGAGGGACAGATACGCAGTATTTT
CASSDTPAGGTDTQYF
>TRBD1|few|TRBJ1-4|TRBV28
TGTGCCAGGACGGACAGGCAGAATGAAAAACTGTTTTTT
CARTDRQNEKLFF
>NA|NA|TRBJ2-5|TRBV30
TGTGCCTGGAGTGACCAAATGGGGACCCAGTACTTC
CAWSDQMGTQYF